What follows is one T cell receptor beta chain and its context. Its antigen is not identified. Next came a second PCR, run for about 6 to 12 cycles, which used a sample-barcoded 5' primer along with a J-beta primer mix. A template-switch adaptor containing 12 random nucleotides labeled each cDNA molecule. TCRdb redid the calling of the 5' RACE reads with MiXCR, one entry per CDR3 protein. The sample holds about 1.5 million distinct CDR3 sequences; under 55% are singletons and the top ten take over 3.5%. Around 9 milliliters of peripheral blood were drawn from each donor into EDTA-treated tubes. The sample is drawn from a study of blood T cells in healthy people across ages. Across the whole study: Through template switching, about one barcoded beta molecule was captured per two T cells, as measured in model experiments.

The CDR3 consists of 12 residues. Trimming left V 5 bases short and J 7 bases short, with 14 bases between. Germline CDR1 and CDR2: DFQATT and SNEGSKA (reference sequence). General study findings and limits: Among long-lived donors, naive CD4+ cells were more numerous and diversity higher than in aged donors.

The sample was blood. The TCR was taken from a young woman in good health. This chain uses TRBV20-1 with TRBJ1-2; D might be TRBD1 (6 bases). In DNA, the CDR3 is TGCAGTGCTTGGGACAACCCGGGTGGCTACACCTTC. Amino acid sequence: CSAWDNPGGYTF.